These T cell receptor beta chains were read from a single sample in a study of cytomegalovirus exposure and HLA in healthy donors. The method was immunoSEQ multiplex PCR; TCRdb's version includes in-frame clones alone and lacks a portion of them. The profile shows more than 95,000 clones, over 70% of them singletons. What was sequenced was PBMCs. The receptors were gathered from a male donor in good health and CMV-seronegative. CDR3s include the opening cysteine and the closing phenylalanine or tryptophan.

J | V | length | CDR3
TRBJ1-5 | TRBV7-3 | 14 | CASSPTAFNQPQHF
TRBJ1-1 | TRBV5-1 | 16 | CASSSLLGQGDTEAFF
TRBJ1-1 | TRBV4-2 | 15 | CASSQVSGGSTEAFF
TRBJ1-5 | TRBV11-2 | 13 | CASSWDRDQPQHF
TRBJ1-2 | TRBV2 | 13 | CASSGRTEPGYTF
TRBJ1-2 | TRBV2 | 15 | CASSEVWGFSYGYTF
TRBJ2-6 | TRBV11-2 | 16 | CASSFVAGGGANVLTF
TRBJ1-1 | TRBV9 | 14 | CASSVGAGNTEAFF
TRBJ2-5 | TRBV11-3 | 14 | CASSLVFGVETQYF
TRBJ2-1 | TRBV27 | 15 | CASRDGTSAVNEQFF
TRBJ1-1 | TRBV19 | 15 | CASSPENRELPVAFF
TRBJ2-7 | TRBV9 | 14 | CASSDSGSGYEQYF
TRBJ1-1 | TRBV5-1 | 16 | CASSALTGGFNTEAFF
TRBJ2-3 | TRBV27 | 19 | CASSFRGLAGGPRADTQYF
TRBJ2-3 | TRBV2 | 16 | CASSPQGSGSSDTQYF
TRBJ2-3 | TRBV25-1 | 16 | CASSEFRRGGTDTQYF
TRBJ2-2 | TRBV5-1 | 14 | CASSLSQGKRELFF
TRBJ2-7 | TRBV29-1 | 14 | CSVAGSGSSYEQYF
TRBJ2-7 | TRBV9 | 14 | CASSVGAGAYEQYF
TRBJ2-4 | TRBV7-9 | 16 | CASSRTGGLNKNIQYF
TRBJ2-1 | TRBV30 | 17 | CAWSYRDSGRIYNEQFF
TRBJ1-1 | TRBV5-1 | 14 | CASSFQTGNTEAFF
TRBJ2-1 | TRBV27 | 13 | CASNRGTGGEQFF
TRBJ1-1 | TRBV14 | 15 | CASSQDSGVNTEAFF
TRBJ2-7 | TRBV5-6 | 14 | CASSKGAEAGEQYF
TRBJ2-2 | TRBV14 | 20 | CASSSRGPTSGRVGTGELFF
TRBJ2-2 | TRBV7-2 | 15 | CASSSQGAGTGELFF